Shown below are 32 T cell receptor beta chains from a single sample sequenced in a study of CD8+ T cells in alopecia areata. Sequencing used cDNA as its template, made by extracting RNA and reverse transcribing it. TCRdb keeps only in-frame clones here, not all; method: immunoSEQ multiplex PCR. This sample yields roughly 220,000 clones, of which more than 60% are seen a single time; around 1.3% belongs to the top ten. As to treatment: oral pan-JAK inhibitor, 5-10 mg twice daily. This material consisted of CD4+ T cells sorted from blood, taken at week 44, from a patient treated with tofacitinib. The source of these receptors is a human donor with alopecia areata.

This clone has more than one count but fewer than ten. The J gene is TRBJ1-5, the V gene TRBV2; D is possibly TRBD1 (5 bases). Between the trimmed V and J ends, which lost 6 bases and 3 bases, there was a span of 12 bases. CDR1 and CDR2 from the germline V gene are SNHLY and FYNNEI. The CDR3 loop spans 14 amino acids. In DNA form, the CDR3 reads TGTGCCAGCAGGCCGGGACGGTTCAATCAGCCCCAGCATTTT. Translated, it gives CASRPGRFNQPQHF. The full variable domain, its missing parts supplied by reference TRBV2 and TRBJ1-5, is EPEVTQTPSHQVTQMGQEVILRCVPISNHLYFYWYRQILGQKVEFLVSFYNNEISEKSEIFDDQFSVERPDGSNFTLKIRSTKLEDSAMYFCASRPGRFNQPQHFGDGTRLSIL.

V usage is TRBV25-1 and J usage is TRBJ1-1, with TRBD1 identical over 8 bases. V was pared by 1 base and J by 4 bases, with 8 bases of the junction left unmatched. CDR3 length equals 16 residues. Germline V gene lookup returns CDR1 MGHDK and CDR2 SYGVNS. The CDR3 nucleotides are TGTGCCAGCAGTGAATTTGGACAGGGTATTGCCACTGAAGCTTTCTTT. Amino acids: CASSEFGQGIATEAFF.

This clone was counted only a few times. The genes are TRBV7-2 and TRBJ2-4; TRBD2 is a possible D gene (6 bases). There are 15 residues in the CDR3. Per the germline V gene, CDR1 is SGHTA and CDR2 is FQGNSA. Trimming left V 1 base short and J 1 base short, with 8 bases between. This CDR3 is CASSLVAGAKNIQYF. The CDR3, as DNA: TGTGCCAGCAGCTTAGTGGCGGGGGCCAAAAACATTCAGTACTTC. Full variable domain (outside the CDR3, taken from reference TRBV7-2 and TRBJ2-4): GAGVSQSPSNKVTEKGKDVELRCDPISGHTALYWYRQSLGQGLEFLIYFQGNSAPDKSGLPSDRFSAERTGGSVSTLTIQRTQQEDSAVYLCASSLVAGAKNIQYFGAGTRLSVL.

The chain employs TRBV29-1 and TRBJ1-4; 10 nucleotides agree with TRBD1. J lost 7 bases, V lost 7 bases, and 6 bases had no gene match. Germline V gene lookup returns CDR1 SQVTM and CDR2 ANQGSEA. The CDR3 totals 13 residues. The CDR3 DNA reads as TGCAGCGGGCGACAGGGGGCAGGTGAAAAACTGTTTTTT. Protein product: CSGRQGAGEKLFF.

V usage is TRBV6-5 and J usage is TRBJ1-1; D not resolved. V shed 6 bases and J shed 5 bases, with 10 bases lying between them. Germline V gives CDR1 MNHEY, CDR2 SVGAGI. There are 12 residues in the CDR3. CDR3 loop: CASRRGQTEAFF. In DNA, the CDR3 is TGTGCCAGCAGGAGAGGGCAGACTGAAGCTTTCTTT.

This clone appeared a few times. V and J are TRBV5-1 and TRBJ2-7; D possibly matches TRBD1 or TRBD2 (5 bases each). The CDR3 consists of 13 residues. Trimming cost V 1 base and J 4 bases, with 9 bases left between them. Germline CDR1 and CDR2: SGHRS and YFSETQ. The CDR3 sequence is CASSLFGGYEQYF. CDR3 nucleotides: TGCGCCAGCAGCTTGTTTGGGGGATACGAGCAGTACTTC. Complete variable domain (other parts from reference TRBV5-1 and TRBJ2-7): KAGVTQTPRYLIKTRGQQVTLSCSPISGHRSVSWYQQTPGQGLQFLFEYFSETQRNKGNFPGRFSGRQFSNSRSEMNVSTLELGDSALYLCASSLFGGYEQYFGPGTRLTVT.

The V gene is TRBV29-1, the J gene TRBJ1-1; D perhaps matches TRBD1 (6 bases). The ends were cut back, 2 bases at V and 11 bases at J, with 12 bases in the middle. This CDR3 has 11 residues. Germline CDR1 SQVTM, CDR2 ANQGSEA. In DNA, the CDR3 is TGCAGCGTTGAAACAGGGTGGGTGGCTTTCTTT. Its protein product is CSVETGWVAFF.

V gene TRBV5-1 combines with J gene TRBJ2-6; D is possibly TRBD1 (6 bases). The CDR3 extends over 17 amino acids. The V and J ends lost 6 bases and 1 base respectively, with 17 bases between them. Germline V lookup: CDR1 SGHRS, CDR2 YFSETQ. CDR3: CASTDRGLVSGANVLTF. CDR3 sequence (DNA): TGCGCCAGCACGGACAGAGGTCTGGTGTCTGGGGCCAACGTCCTGACTTTC.

The chain joins TRBV6-5 to TRBJ2-3; the D is unclear. The CDR3 has 13 residues. The germline V gene encodes CDR1 MNHEY and CDR2 SVGAGI. V lost 5 bases, J lost 5 bases, and 11 bases lay in between. In DNA, the CDR3 is TGTGCCAGCAGTCCCCCGCCTGGAGATACGCAGTATTTT. Residues: CASSPPPGDTQYF.

This clone was recorded a few times. The chain is built from TRBV4-3 and TRBJ1-4; possible D gene TRBD1, 5 bases. The germline V gene has CDR1 LGHNA and CDR2 YSLEER. V lost 3 bases, J lost 8 bases, and 19 bases lay in between. There are 16 residues in the CDR3. This chain's CDR3 is CASSQGGDFRREKLFF. In DNA form, the CDR3 reads TGCGCCAGCAGCCAGGGGGGGGACTTTCGACGGGAAAAACTGTTTTTT.

The chain uses TRBV19 and TRBJ1-5, with D unclear. CDR1 and CDR2 from the germline V gene are LNHDA and SQIVND (reference sequence). Between the trimmed V and J ends, which lost 3 bases and 3 bases, there was a span of 9 bases. This CDR3 region has 14 residues. CDR3 protein: CASSIVLDNQPQHF. CDR3 nucleotides: TGTGCCAGTAGTATCGTACTCGACAATCAGCCCCAGCATTTT.

The gene calls are TRBV9 and TRBJ2-6; unclear D gene. This CDR3 has 14 residues. V lost 2 bases to trimming and J lost 1 base, with 4 bases between them. Germline CDR1 SGDLS, CDR2 YYNGEE. CDR3 nucleotide sequence: TGTGCCAGCAGCGTTTCATCTGGGGCCAACGTCCTGACTTTC. This encodes CASSVSSGANVLTF. Combining the CDR3 with reference TRBV9 and TRBJ2-6 gives the whole variable domain DSGVTQTPKHLITATGQRVTLRCSPRSGDLSVYWYQQSLDQGLQFLIQYYNGEERAKGNILERFSAQQFPDLHSELNLSSLELGDSALYFCASSVSSGANVLTFGAGSRLTVL.

The chain uses TRBV11-2 and TRBJ1-5, with D possibly matching TRBD1 (5 bases). The CDR3 spans 15 residues. V was trimmed by 1 base and J by 4 bases, leaving 11 bases between them. Germline-derived CDR1 and CDR2 are SGHAT and FQNNGV. DNA of the CDR3: TGTGCCAGCAGCTTAGCCGGGGACGCGAATCAGCCCCAGCATTTT. Residues: CASSLAGDANQPQHF. The whole variable domain, filled in from reference TRBV11-2 and TRBJ1-5, reads EAGVAQSPRYKIIEKRQSVAFWCNPISGHATLYWYQQILGQGPKLLIQFQNNGVVDDSQLPKDRFSAERLKGVDSTLKIQPAKLEDSAVYLCASSLAGDANQPQHFGDGTRLSIL.

The sample holds a few counts of this clone. V and J are TRBV7-6 and TRBJ2-1; D might be TRBD1 or TRBD2, each matching 6 bases. Germline CDR1 reads SGHVS; CDR2 reads FNYEAQ. CDR3 size: 13 residues. V was cut by 3 bases and J by 7 bases, with 10 bases left in between. CDR3 amino acids: CASSLGGPNEQFF. CDR3 bases: TGTGCCAGCAGCTTGGGGGGCCCTAATGAGCAGTTCTTC.

The V call is TRBV11-1, the J call TRBJ1-1; D gene uncertain. This CDR3 has 13 amino acids. Trimming took off 1 base at V and 1 base at J, with 4 bases between the two ends. CDR1 and CDR2 (germline): SGHAT, FQDESV (reference sequence). The CDR3 DNA is TGTGCCAGCAGCTTAGGGCAGAACACTGAAGCTTTCTTT. It yields the protein CASSLGQNTEAFF.

This chain connects TRBV19 to TRBJ2-2, with 11 bases lining up with TRBD1. Germline CDR1 and CDR2: LNHDA and SQIVND (reference sequence). CDR3 length equals 15 residues. V shed 5 bases and J 6 bases; nucleotides not matched to a gene: 5. CDR3 sequence: CASSDPGQGAGELFF. CDR3 sequence (DNA): TGTGCCAGTAGTGACCCGGGACAGGGGGCCGGGGAGCTGTTTTTT.

The sample holds a few counts of this clone. The chain joins TRBV14 to TRBJ2-3, with D possibly matching TRBD1 (5 bases). Per the germline V gene, CDR1 is SGHDN and CDR2 is FVKESK. This CDR3 comprises 17 residues. V was shortened by 4 bases and J by 1 base, with 18 bases between the two germline ends. This CDR3 reads CASSRNPQGRGTDTQYF. CDR3 sequence (DNA): TGTGCCAGCAGCCGGAATCCCCAGGGCCGGGGCACAGATACGCAGTATTTT. The variable domain in full, completed from reference TRBV14 and TRBJ2-3, reads EAGVTQFPSHSVIEKGQTVTLRCDPISGHDNLYWYRRVMGKEIKFLLHFVKESKQDESGMPNNRFLAERTGGTYSTLKVQPAELEDSGVYFCASSRNPQGRGTDTQYFGPGTRLTVL.

The gene calls are TRBV30 and TRBJ2-1; tentatively, D is TRBD1 or TRBD2 (5 bases each). The germline V gene has CDR1 GTSNPN and CDR2 SVGIG (reference sequence). The ends were cut back, 5 bases at V and 10 bases at J, with 18 bases in the middle. The CDR3 is 13 residues long. This CDR3 reads CAWAGTSLGEQFF. Here the CDR3 DNA reads TGTGCCTGGGCCGGGACCTCCCTCGGGGAGCAGTTCTTC.

DNA for the CDR3: TGTGCCAGCAGCTTATTGGCCCTAGCACCAGATACGCAGTATTTT. Encoded protein: CASSLLALAPDTQYF. The V and J genes are TRBV7-2 and TRBJ2-3, with D perhaps matching TRBD2 (5 bases). V was cut by 2 bases and J by 4 bases, with 13 bases left in between. The CDR3 is 15 residues long. Germline CDR1 and CDR2: SGHTA and FQGNSA.

The gene calls are TRBV2 and TRBJ2-5; 9 bases map to TRBD2. CDR1 is SNHLY, CDR2 FYNNEI, per germline. The CDR3 runs to 13 residues. V was clipped by 8 bases and J by 7 bases; unmatched bases: 8. The CDR3 sequence is CASVGLAEGTQYF. The DNA for the CDR3 is TGTGCCAGCGTGGGACTAGCTGAAGGGACCCAGTACTTC.

The rearrangement joins TRBV29-1 to TRBJ1-3, with D hard to call. Deletions cut 7 bases from V and 0 bases from J, with 10 bases between. Looked up from germline, CDR1 is SQVTM and CDR2 is ANQGSEA. This CDR3 spans 13 amino acids. The CDR3 DNA is TGCAGCGGTCAGCGTGGCTCTGGAAACACCATATATTTT. Translating gives CSGQRGSGNTIYF.

This chain connects TRBV5-1 to TRBJ2-3; tentatively, D is TRBD1 (6 bases). The ends were cut back, 0 bases at V and 1 base at J, with 15 bases in the middle. Germline V lookup: CDR1 SGHRS, CDR2 YFSETQ. The CDR3 loop spans 17 amino acids. The DNA of the CDR3 is TGCGCCAGCAGCTTGGACCCTTCAGGGGATGGCACAGATACGCAGTATTTT. Translation gives CASSLDPSGDGTDTQYF.

The J gene is TRBJ2-7, the V gene TRBV29-1; the D is unclear. Germline V gene lookup returns CDR1 SQVTM and CDR2 ANQGSEA. V was pared by 0 bases and J by 4 bases, with 4 bases between. The CDR3 totals 11 residues. Here the CDR3 DNA reads TGCAGCGTTGAAGAAGAATACGAGCAGTACTTC. Translation: CSVEEEYEQYF.

This clone was recorded a few times. The chain has TRBV29-1 and TRBJ1-5; 9 bases are a match to TRBD1. From germline, CDR1 is SQVTM and CDR2 ANQGSEA. Trimming cost V 4 bases and J 0 bases; bases outside gene matches: 4. The CDR3 spans 15 residues. The CDR3 here is CSVVWTGASNQPQHF. The CDR3 DNA reads TGCAGCGTTGTGTGGACAGGGGCTAGCAATCAGCCCCAGCATTTT.

The rearrangement joins TRBV5-1 to TRBJ1-1, with TRBD1 as a possible D gene (5 bases). Trimming took 4 bases from V and 0 from J, leaving 10 bases between them. Germline V gene sequence: CDR1 SGHRS, CDR2 YFSETQ. There are 14 residues in the CDR3. CDR3 sequence (DNA): TGCGCCAGCAGCAGGACACTCATGAACACTGAAGCTTTCTTT. Protein: CASSRTLMNTEAFF.

Here the CDR3 DNA reads TGTGCCATCAGTGGCGAAGGCTACGAGCAGTACTTC. Translation: CAISGEGYEQYF. J is TRBJ2-7 and V is TRBV10-3; D is undetermined. The germline V and J ends were trimmed by 4 bases and 3 bases, with 7 bases remaining between them. CDR3 length: 12 residues. Germline V CDR1 and CDR2: ENHRY, SYGVKD.

The chain couples TRBV30 to TRBJ1-1; D is possibly TRBD1 (5 bases). V was clipped by 0 bases and J by 11 bases, with 10 bases between them. Looked up from germline, CDR1 is GTSNPN and CDR2 is SVGIG (reference sequence). The CDR3 totals 11 residues. CDR3 region: CAWSVGGRAFF. The CDR3 bases are TGTGCCTGGAGTGTCGGGGGAAGGGCTTTCTTT.

The chain carries TRBV2 and TRBJ2-7, with D unclear. Germline V gene lookup returns CDR1 SNHLY and CDR2 FYNNEI. There are 15 residues in the CDR3. Deletions cut 3 bases from V and 2 bases from J, with 14 bases between. CDR3: CASSEGNGPAYEQYF. The CDR3 DNA is TGTGCCAGCAGTGAGGGGAACGGTCCTGCCTACGAGCAGTACTTC. Full variable domain (outside the CDR3, taken from reference TRBV2 and TRBJ2-7): EPEVTQTPSHQVTQMGQEVILRCVPISNHLYFYWYRQILGQKVEFLVSFYNNEISEKSEIFDDQFSVERPDGSNFTLKIRSTKLEDSAMYFCASSEGNGPAYEQYFGPGTRLTVT.

Here the CDR3 reads CASSQDLGGYTF. The CDR3 DNA reads as TGTGCCAGCAGCCAAGATCTTGGTGGCTACACCTTC. V is TRBV14 and J is TRBJ1-2; the D is unclear. Trimming cost V 0 bases and J 7 bases, with 6 bases left between them. Looked up from germline, CDR1 is SGHDN and CDR2 is FVKESK. The CDR3 extends over 12 amino acids.

This sequence joins TRBV1 and TRBJ1-6. TRBV1 is labeled a pseudogene. This CDR3 spans 18 amino acids. CDR3 residues: CTSSQEGKGSSYNSPLHF. CDR3 bases: TGCACCAGCAGCCAAGAGGGGAAGGGGAGCTCCTATAATTCACCCCTCCACTTT.

J is TRBJ2-4 and V is TRBV15; unclear D gene. The CDR3 loop spans 11 amino acids. Germline V gives CDR1 LNHNV, CDR2 YYDKDF (reference sequence). Trimming took 1 base from V and 6 from J, leaving 1 base between them. The CDR3 coding sequence is TGTGCCACCAGCAGAGTAAACATTCAGTACTTC. Its protein product is CATSRVNIQYF.

J is TRBJ2-1 and V is TRBV9, with 12 bases lining up with TRBD2. Looked up from germline, CDR1 is SGDLS and CDR2 is YYNGEE. The trim removed 0 bases at V and 4 bases at J, leaving 8 bases unmatched. CDR3 length: 18 residues. The CDR3 here is CASSVVPRLAGGYNEQFF. The CDR3, as DNA: TGTGCCAGCAGCGTAGTCCCCAGGCTAGCGGGGGGGTACAATGAGCAGTTCTTC.